The present T cell receptor (beta chain) was sequenced within a study of T cells after yellow fever vaccination. Study context: Fractions low in cell number were prepared with SMART-Seq v4 Ultra Low Input. Study outcomes and limitations: Abundant contaminating clonotypes from the bulk population could appear in FACS-sorted repertoires.

Concerning this clonotype: Its antigen is not identified.

A process of 5'RACE template switching, which added a universal primer site and UMIs, was used to make TCR cDNA. TCRdb fed the 5' RACE reads into MiXCR, producing one record per CDR3 protein. Among about 350,000 distinct CDR3 sequences listed, approximately 12% were seen once. Germline V gene sequence: CDR1 SGHAT, CDR2 FQNNGV. This CDR3 spans 14 amino acids. Trimming left V 5 bases short and J 2 bases short, with 7 bases between. This TCR was sampled from a man between 18 and 35 years old who received the YFV17D yellow fever vaccine. The chain is built from TRBV11-2 and TRBJ1-6; no reliable D call. Here the sequenced sample was CD4+ T cells sorted from PBMCs, taken 15 days after the yellow fever booster vaccination. This chain's CDR3 is CASSLEAYNSPLHF. The CDR3 region has the DNA TGTGCCAGCAGCCTGGAGGCCTATAATTCACCCCTCCACTTT.